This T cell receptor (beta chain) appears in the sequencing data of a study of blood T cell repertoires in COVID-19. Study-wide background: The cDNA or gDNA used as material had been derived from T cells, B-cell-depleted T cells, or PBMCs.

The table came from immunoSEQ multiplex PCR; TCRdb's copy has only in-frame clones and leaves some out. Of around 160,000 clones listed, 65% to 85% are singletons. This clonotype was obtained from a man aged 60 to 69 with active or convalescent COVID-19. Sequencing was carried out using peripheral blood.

CDR3 protein: CATSDALGYTF. The CDR3 nucleotides are TGTGCCACCAGTGATGCGTTGGGCTACACCTTC. The rearrangement uses TRBV24-1 and TRBJ1-2; no definite D call. V was clipped by 3 bases and J by 8 bases, with 6 bases between them. This CDR3 has 11 amino acids. CDR1 is KGHDR and CDR2 is SFDVKD in the germline V gene.